The 5 T cell receptor beta chains reported below all come from one sample, sequenced in a study of cytomegalovirus exposure and HLA in healthy donors. Primers: 60 Vbeta forward and 13 Jbeta reverse. Profiled with immunoSEQ multiplex PCR; TCRdb holds only in-frame clones, not every one. Found here are under 200,000 clones, around two thirds of them singletons; the top ten hold less than 1.5%. The source material was PBMCs. The receptors shown here come from a man between 50 and 59 years old in good health and CMV-seronegative.

Only a few counts were recorded for this clone. The chain combines TRBV13 with TRBJ1-1; D might be TRBD1 (6 bases). The CDR3 length is 13 residues. V lost 6 bases, J lost 10 bases, and 18 bases lay in between. Germline CDR1 and CDR2: PRHDT and FYEKMQ (reference sequence). The CDR3 spells CASSSQPGEAAFF. As DNA, the CDR3 is TGTGCCAGCAGTTCTCAGCCAGGGGAAGCAGCTTTCTTT.

The V and J genes are TRBV19 and TRBJ2-1; TRBD1 matches at 7 bases. V was pared by 4 bases and J by 2 bases, with 5 bases of the junction left unmatched. The CDR3 has 15 amino acids. Germline V gene data show CDR1 as LNHDA and CDR2 as SQIVND (reference sequence). The CDR3 sequence is CASSSRGIPYNEQFF. In DNA form, the CDR3 reads TGTGCCAGTAGTAGCAGGGGGATACCCTACAATGAGCAGTTCTTC.

The rearrangement links TRBV9 to TRBJ1-3; TRBD1 matches 8 bases. V shed 7 bases, J shed 2 bases, and the junction held 8 bases outside the gene matches. Germline lookup yields CDR1 SGDLS and CDR2 YYNGEE. The length of the CDR3 is 15 residues. The CDR3 nucleotides read TGTGCCAGCCAGGGGGCAGGATCCCCTGGAAACACCATATATTTT. It is translated as CASQGAGSPGNTIYF. Full variable domain (remainder filled in from reference TRBV9 and TRBJ1-3): DSGVTQTPKHLITATGQRVTLRCSPRSGDLSVYWYQQSLDQGLQFLIQYYNGEERAKGNILERFSAQQFPDLHSELNLSSLELGDSALYFCASQGAGSPGNTIYFGEGSWLTVV.

This chain uses TRBV4-1 with TRBJ2-3, with a tentative D call TRBD1 (5 bases). The V gene's germline CDR1 is MGHRA and CDR2 YSYEKL. The CDR3 is 17 residues long. Between the trimmed V and J ends, which lost 2 bases and 1 base, there was a span of 16 bases. CDR3 DNA sequence: TGCGCCAGCAGCCAACCCCGCTGGGGCGTAGGCACAGATACGCAGTATTTT. Residues: CASSQPRWGVGTDTQYF.

The chain employs TRBV4-1 and TRBJ2-5, with D perhaps TRBD1 (5 bases). V was shortened by 1 base and J by 3 bases, with 9 bases between the two germline ends. CDR3 size: 14 residues. Germline CDR1 is MGHRA and CDR2 is YSYEKL. DNA for the CDR3: TGCGCCAGCAGCCAAGGACAGAGAGAAGAGACCCAGTACTTC. Amino acids: CASSQGQREETQYF.